Presented here are 22 T cell receptor beta chains from one specimen sequenced in a study of cytomegalovirus exposure and HLA in healthy donors. Some clones are missing from TCRdb's copy, which holds only in-frame ones; the method was immunoSEQ multiplex PCR. In the table there are approximately 200,000 clones, around 80% of which are singletons. The sample consisted of PBMCs. These receptors originate from a woman aged 25 to 39 in good health and CMV-seropositive.

The chain employs TRBV7-8 and TRBJ2-5; 12 bases map to TRBD2. This CDR3 has 16 residues. V was clipped by 5 bases and J by 1 base; unmatched bases: 5. CDR1 and CDR2 from the germline V gene are SGHVS and FQNEAQ. DNA of the CDR3: TGTGCCAGCAGCAGCAGACTAGCGGGAGTCCAAGAGACCCAGTACTTC. This sequence encodes CASSSRLAGVQETQYF.

The chain couples TRBV6-5 to TRBJ2-2; 10 bases map to TRBD1. This CDR3 contains 15 residues. Looked up from germline, CDR1 is MNHEY and CDR2 is SVGAGI. V lost 5 bases to trimming and J lost 7 bases; unmatched junction nucleotides: 7. The chain's CDR3 is CASSTRDRGFGELFF. CDR3 in DNA: TGTGCCAGCAGTACCAGGGACAGGGGCTTCGGGGAGCTGTTTTTT.

This chain connects TRBV9 to TRBJ1-2; 8 nucleotides agree with TRBD1. The CDR3 is made up of 14 amino acids. The J segment lost 4 bases and the V segment lost 3 bases, leaving 5 bases of the junction unmatched. CDR1 and CDR2 from the germline V gene are SGDLS and YYNGEE. The CDR3 sequence: CASSGTGRTYGYTF. In nucleotides, the CDR3 is TGTGCCAGCAGCGGGACAGGGCGAACCTATGGCTACACCTTC.

The rearrangement joins TRBV19 to TRBJ1-2; D unresolved. The V end was cut by 5 bases, the J end by 3 bases, with 16 bases between. The CDR3 covers 15 residues. CDR1 and CDR2 from the germline V gene are LNHDA and SQIVND (reference sequence). The chain's CDR3 is CASSLRRFGDYGYTF. As DNA, the CDR3 is TGTGCCAGTAGTCTCAGGAGGTTCGGAGACTATGGCTACACCTTC. Supplemented by reference TRBV19 and TRBJ1-2, the full variable domain reads DGGITQSPKYLFRKEGQNVTLSCEQNLNHDAMYWYRQDPGQGLRLIYYSQIVNDFQKGDIAEGYSVSREKKESFPLTVTSAQKNPTAFYLCASSLRRFGDYGYTFGSGTRLTVV.

This sequence joins TRBV4-1 and TRBJ2-1, with 7 nucleotides matching TRBD2. The V segment lost 1 base and the J segment 6 bases; nucleotides outside the gene matches: 3. The CDR3 sequence is 14 residues long. Germline CDR1 and CDR2: MGHRA and YSYEKL. This CDR3 is CASSQVGGGNEQFF. CDR3 DNA: TGCGCCAGCAGCCAAGTCGGCGGGGGCAATGAGCAGTTCTTC.

The rearrangement joins TRBV7-2 to TRBJ2-7, with 10 bases that match TRBD2. The CDR3 has 16 amino acids. Germline values: CDR1 SGHTA, CDR2 FQGNSA. The V and J ends lost 7 bases and 2 bases, in that order; junction bases with no gene match: 11. The CDR3 DNA reads TGTGCCAGCACCCGTGGGGTGAGCGGGAGGGCCTACGAGCAGTACTTC. It encodes CASTRGVSGRAYEQYF.

The chain joins TRBV7-3 to TRBJ2-2, with 8 bases lining up with TRBD2. CDR3 length equals 14 residues. Germline V gene data show CDR1 as SGHTA and CDR2 as FQGTGA. Losses at the gene ends were 7 bases for V and 7 bases for J; bases not matched to a gene: 8. The CDR3 region is CASTKAGEYGELFF. The CDR3 DNA is TGTGCCAGCACCAAAGCGGGAGAATACGGGGAGCTGTTTTTT.

This chain links TRBV6-5 with TRBJ2-5; a possible D gene is TRBD2 (6 bases). Germline values: CDR1 MNHEY, CDR2 SVGAGI. V gave up 6 bases and J gave up 9 bases, with 14 bases separating them. CDR3 length: 12 residues. CDR3 bases: TGTGCCAGCAGCCGCGGGACGGGGGCCCAGTACTTC. It is translated as CASSRGTGAQYF.

The chain employs TRBV7-2 and TRBJ1-5, with D maybe TRBD1 (5 bases). The ends were cut back, 5 bases at V and 7 bases at J, with 12 bases in the middle. Germline values: CDR1 SGHTA, CDR2 FQGNSA. The CDR3 is made up of 13 amino acids. CDR3 in amino acids: CASSIEAGQPQHF. As DNA, the CDR3 is TGTGCCAGCAGCATTGAGGCAGGGCAGCCCCAGCATTTT.

CDR3 in amino acids: CASSFARAEQYF. For the CDR3, the DNA is TGTGCCAGCAGCTTCGCCAGGGCCGAGCAGTACTTC. V gene TRBV5-6 combines with J gene TRBJ2-7, with D perhaps TRBD1 (5 bases). Germline CDR1 SGHDT, CDR2 YYEEEE. Trimming cost V 2 bases and J 6 bases, with 9 bases left between them. CDR3 length: 12 residues.

This rearrangement joins TRBV4-1 to TRBJ1-5; D gene unclear. Per germline, CDR1 MGHRA and CDR2 YSYEKL. The CDR3 loop spans 14 amino acids. The V end was cut by 8 bases, the J end by 0 bases, with 11 bases between. Written as DNA, the CDR3 is TGCGCCAGCTCCTCCGCGTATAGCAATCAGCCCCAGCATTTT. Protein: CASSSAYSNQPQHF.

The gene calls are TRBV28 and TRBJ1-5; the D gene is possibly TRBD1 (5 bases). Germline V CDR1 and CDR2: MDHEN, SYDVKM. The length of the CDR3 is 12 residues. V gave up 2 bases and J gave up 6 bases, with 5 bases separating them. CDR3: CASSLQGQPQHF. For the CDR3, the DNA is TGTGCCAGCAGTTTACAGGGTCAGCCCCAGCATTTT.

The genes are TRBV6-5 and TRBJ2-7; 8 bases fit TRBD1. Germline values: CDR1 MNHEY, CDR2 SVGAGI. Trimming removed 6 bases from V and 5 bases from J; junction bases left unmatched: 3. CDR3 length: 12 amino acids. CDR3 sequence (DNA): TGTGCCAGCAGGGACAGGGCAGACGAGCAGTACTTC. Translating it yields CASRDRADEQYF.

The CDR3, as DNA: TGTGCCAGCAGCCAAGTGTCCGGCAGGGGGTCTGGAAACACCATATATTTT. Its translation is CASSQVSGRGSGNTIYF. The rearrangement joins TRBV4-2 to TRBJ1-3, with 7 bases fitting TRBD1. Germline lookup yields CDR1 LGHNA and CDR2 YNFKEQ. The CDR3 is 17 residues long. The ends lost 1 base at V and 1 base at J; junction bases unmatched: 7.

This clone was counted only a few times. The chain is built from TRBV15 and TRBJ1-1; 7 positions agree with TRBD1. CDR3 length: 14 amino acids. J was trimmed by 1 base and V by 1 base; bases with no gene match: 0. Per the germline V gene, CDR1 is LNHNV and CDR2 is YYDKDF (reference sequence). CDR3 nucleotide sequence: TGTGCCACCAGCAGAGGGACAGGGAACACTGAAGCTTTCTTT. It codes for CATSRGTGNTEAFF.

V usage is TRBV11-2 and J usage is TRBJ1-2; D unclear. Per the germline V gene, CDR1 is SGHAT and CDR2 is FQNNGV. The V end lost 2 bases, the J end lost 4 bases, and 11 bases lay between the germline ends. The CDR3 has 14 residues. The DNA of the CDR3 is TGTGCCAGCAGCTTAAGGCTAGGTGGCTATGGCTACACCTTC. Translation: CASSLRLGGYGYTF.

The V call is TRBV19, the J call TRBJ2-7; maybe TRBD2 (6 bases). Per germline, CDR1 LNHDA and CDR2 SQIVND (reference sequence). CDR3 length: 16 amino acids. The germline V and J ends were trimmed by 5 bases and 1 base, with 18 bases remaining between them. CDR3 protein: CASSEAAGLFSYEQYF. For the CDR3, the DNA is TGTGCCAGTAGTGAGGCGGCGGGGTTGTTTTCCTACGAGCAGTACTTC.

This clone was picked up a small number of times. This sequence joins TRBV29-1 and TRBJ1-2; 8 nucleotides match TRBD1. This CDR3 has 13 amino acids. V lost 4 bases to trimming and J lost 3 bases; unmatched junction nucleotides: 4. Per the germline V gene, CDR1 is SQVTM and CDR2 is ANQGSEA. The chain's CDR3 is CSVGEGQDYGYTF. For the CDR3, the DNA is TGCAGCGTTGGGGAGGGACAGGACTATGGCTACACCTTC.

V is TRBV11-2 and J is TRBJ2-7, with 8 positions matching TRBD2. Trimming removed 1 base from V and 5 bases from J; junction bases left unmatched: 1. There are 13 residues in the CDR3. Germline V CDR1 and CDR2: SGHAT, FQNNGV. The CDR3 is CASSLVAGHEQYF. The CDR3 DNA reads as TGTGCCAGCAGCTTAGTAGCGGGACACGAGCAGTACTTC.

This clone has just one count. The chain uses TRBV14 and TRBJ2-1; D gene uncertain. Germline V gene data show CDR1 as SGHDN and CDR2 as FVKESK. The germline V and J ends were trimmed by 3 bases and 4 bases, with 10 bases remaining between them. The CDR3 is 14 residues long. CDR3 DNA: TGTGCCAGCAGCCACCTAACGAGGTACAATGAGCAGTTCTTC. Amino acid sequence: CASSHLTRYNEQFF.

V and J are TRBV4-2 and TRBJ2-5; TRBD2 matches at 9 bases. V shed 5 bases, J shed 5 bases, and the junction held 15 bases outside the gene matches. The CDR3 is 17 residues long. Germline V lookup: CDR1 LGHNA, CDR2 YNFKEQ. CDR3 DNA: TGTGCCAGCAGCTCACAAGGGGCTAGCGGGATGCACGAGACCCAGTACTTC. Its translation is CASSSQGASGMHETQYF.

This rearrangement joins TRBV2 to TRBJ1-1; D not resolved. The CDR3 totals 12 residues. Germline CDR1 SNHLY, CDR2 FYNNEI. V was shortened by 8 bases and J by 0 bases, with 7 bases between the two germline ends. In nucleotides, the CDR3 is TGTGCCAGCTGCGAGGTGAACACTGAAGCTTTCTTT. Its protein product is CASCEVNTEAFF.